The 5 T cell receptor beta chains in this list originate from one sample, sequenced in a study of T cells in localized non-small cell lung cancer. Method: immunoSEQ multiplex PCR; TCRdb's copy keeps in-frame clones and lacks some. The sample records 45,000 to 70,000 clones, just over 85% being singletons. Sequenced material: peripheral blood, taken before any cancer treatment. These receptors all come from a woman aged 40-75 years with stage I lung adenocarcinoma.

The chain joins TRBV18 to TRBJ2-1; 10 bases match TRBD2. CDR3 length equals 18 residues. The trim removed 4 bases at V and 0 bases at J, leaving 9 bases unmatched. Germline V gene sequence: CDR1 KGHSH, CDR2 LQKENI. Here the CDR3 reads CASSQLLAGAISYNEQFF. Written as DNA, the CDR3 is TGTGCCAGCTCACAACTTCTAGCGGGGGCCATCTCCTACAATGAGCAGTTCTTC.

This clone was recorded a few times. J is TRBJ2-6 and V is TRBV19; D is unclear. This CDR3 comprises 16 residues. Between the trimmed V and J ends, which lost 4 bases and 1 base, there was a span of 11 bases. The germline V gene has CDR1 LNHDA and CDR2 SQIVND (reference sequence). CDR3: CASSTKVTSGANVLTF. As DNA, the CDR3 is TGTGCCAGTAGTACCAAGGTCACGTCTGGGGCCAACGTCCTGACTTTC. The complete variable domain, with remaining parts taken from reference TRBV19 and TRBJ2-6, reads DGGITQSPKYLFRKEGQNVTLSCEQNLNHDAMYWYRQDPGQGLRLIYYSQIVNDFQKGDIAEGYSVSREKKESFPLTVTSAQKNPTAFYLCASSTKVTSGANVLTFGAGSRLTVL.

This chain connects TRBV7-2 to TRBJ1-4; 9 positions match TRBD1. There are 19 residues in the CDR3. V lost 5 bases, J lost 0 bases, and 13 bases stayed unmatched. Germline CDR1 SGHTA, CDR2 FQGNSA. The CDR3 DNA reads TGTGCCAGCAGCATCGCCGGGACAGGGCAGTCTGCAACTAATGAAAAACTGTTTTTT. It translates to CASSIAGTGQSATNEKLFF.

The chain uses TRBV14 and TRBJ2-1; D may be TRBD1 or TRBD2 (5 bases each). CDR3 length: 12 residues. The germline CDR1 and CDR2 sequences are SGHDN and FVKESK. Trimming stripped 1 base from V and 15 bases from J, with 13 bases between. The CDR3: CASSQVPRGVFF. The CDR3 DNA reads TGTGCCAGCAGCCAAGTACCGAGGGGAGTGTTCTTC.

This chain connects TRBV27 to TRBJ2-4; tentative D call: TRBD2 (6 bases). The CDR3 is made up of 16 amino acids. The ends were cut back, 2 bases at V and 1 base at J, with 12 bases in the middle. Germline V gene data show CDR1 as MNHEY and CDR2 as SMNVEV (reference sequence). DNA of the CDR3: TGTGCCAGCAGTTTAGACCCCGGAGGGGCCAAAAACATTCAGTACTTC. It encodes CASSLDPGGAKNIQYF.